The 9 T cell receptor beta chains in this list originate from one sample, sequenced in a study of CD8+ T cells in alopecia areata. It was from alopecia areata patients that lesional scalp punch biopsies and peripheral blood were collected. Extracted RNA was reverse transcribed, and the resulting cDNA served as sequencing template. Libraries were prepared by immunoSEQ multiplex PCR; TCRdb keeps only in-frame clonotypes and omits some of them. Found here are fewer than 7,500 clones, 64% of them singletons; the top ten hold around 15%. The material was skin, obtained at week 0. The receptors originated from a human donor with alopecia areata.

The table lists this clone with a few counts. This chain joins TRBV18 and TRBJ1-6; TRBD1 matches 7 bases. Germline lookup yields CDR1 KGHSH and CDR2 LQKENI. The CDR3 extends over 17 amino acids. The J segment lost 0 bases and the V segment lost 3 bases, leaving 5 bases of the junction unmatched. The CDR3 DNA follows: TGTGCCAGCTCACCCGGACAGGCAAGCTCCTATAATTCACCCCTCCACTTT. Its translation is CASSPGQASSYNSPLHF.

This clone was recorded only once. This chain links TRBV7-2 with TRBJ2-1; 9 positions agree with TRBD2. Germline-derived CDR1 and CDR2 are SGHTA and FQGNSA. The J segment lost 5 bases and the V segment lost 5 bases, leaving 10 bases of the junction unmatched. This CDR3 comprises 16 residues. The CDR3 sequence is CASSTQSGRWDNEQFF. CDR3 bases: TGTGCCAGCAGCACCCAGAGCGGGAGGTGGGACAATGAGCAGTTCTTC. Drawing the rest from reference TRBV7-2 and TRBJ2-1, the complete variable domain is GAGVSQSPSNKVTEKGKDVELRCDPISGHTALYWYRQSLGQGLEFLIYFQGNSAPDKSGLPSDRFSAERTGGSVSTLTIQRTQQEDSAVYLCASSTQSGRWDNEQFFGPGTRLTVL.

The chain links TRBV14 to TRBJ1-1, with 10 bases matching TRBD1. Germline-derived CDR1 and CDR2 are SGHDN and FVKESK. V was clipped by 4 bases and J by 3 bases; unmatched bases: 14. The CDR3 length is 18 residues. CDR3 region: CASSPPPGWTGGDTEAFF. CDR3 DNA sequence: TGTGCCAGCAGCCCCCCTCCCGGGTGGACAGGGGGAGACACTGAAGCTTTCTTT.

In its sample, this clone was seen once. This sequence joins TRBV5-1 and TRBJ2-2; 8 nucleotides line up with TRBD2. The V segment lost 4 bases and the J segment 6 bases; nucleotides outside the gene matches: 23. The CDR3 consists of 20 residues. Germline CDR1 SGHRS, CDR2 YFSETQ. The CDR3 coding sequence is TGCGCCAGCAGCCCGCCGCGACAGGCAAAACACCGAGCGGGAGCCGGGGAGCTGTTTTTT. Protein sequence: CASSPPRQAKHRAGAGELFF.

This rearrangement joins TRBV28 to TRBJ1-1; no clear D. Trimming shortened V by 9 bases and J by 1 base, and 12 bases separated the two germline ends. This CDR3 is 13 amino acids long. CDR1 and CDR2 from the germline V gene are MDHEN and SYDVKM. CDR3 protein: CASIGRWNTEAFF. CDR3 DNA: TGTGCCAGTATTGGGCGCTGGAACACTGAAGCTTTCTTT.

This clone was seen only once. The chain combines TRBV18 with TRBJ1-2; 9 positions agree with TRBD1. Germline V gene lookup returns CDR1 KGHSH and CDR2 LQKENI. J lost 6 bases, V lost 0 bases, and 2 bases had no gene match. The CDR3 sequence is 14 residues long. CDR3 loop: CASSPPGTGNGYTF. Here the CDR3 DNA reads TGTGCCAGCTCACCACCCGGGACAGGGAATGGCTACACCTTC.

The chain carries TRBV7-2 and TRBJ2-2; TRBD1 aligns across 9 bases. The V gene's germline CDR1 is SGHTA and CDR2 FQGNSA. The CDR3 extends over 19 amino acids. The V gene end was trimmed by 3 bases and the J gene end by 2 bases; junction bases not matched to a gene: 13. CDR3 DNA: TGTGCCAGCAGCTTCCCAACTGGGACAGGGACTATTAACACCGGGGAGCTGTTTTTT. Its translation is CASSFPTGTGTINTGELFF.

V and J are TRBV19 and TRBJ2-5; no firm D call. Germline loops: CDR1 LNHDA, CDR2 SQIVND (reference sequence). This CDR3 has 14 residues. V was clipped by 3 bases and J by 3 bases, with 11 bases between them. The CDR3 nucleotides are TGTGCCAGTAGTATTGTCGAAGTAAAAGAGACCCAGTACTTC. Its protein is CASSIVEVKETQYF.

This chain joins TRBV29-1 and TRBJ1-5; 7 bases align to TRBD1. J gave up 7 bases and V 0 bases, and 3 bases lay outside the gene matches. Germline assignment: CDR1 SQVTM and CDR2 ANQGSEA. The CDR3 loop spans 13 amino acids. The CDR3 DNA follows: TGCAGCGTTGAAGAGGCAGGGGGGCAGCCCCAGCATTTT. It yields the protein CSVEEAGGQPQHF. The variable domain in full, completed from reference TRBV29-1 and TRBJ1-5, reads SAVISQKPSRDICQRGTSLTIQCQVDSQVTMMFWYRQQPGQSLTLIATANQGSEATYESGFVIDKFPISRPNLTFSTLTVSNMSPEDSSIYLCSVEEAGGQPQHFGDGTRLSIL.